This passage covers 24 T cell receptor beta chains from one sample sequenced in a study of T cells in Graves' hyperthyroidism and ophthalmopathy. Amplification of TCR beta CDR3 regions used RNA as the template. The HTBI primer set served for first-round RT-PCR of the TCR CDR3. TCRdb used MiXCR to reprocess the multiplex PCR reads, holding one entry per CDR3 protein. The sample has approximately 640,000 distinct CDR3 sequences; around 15% are singletons. Sequencing was performed on blood. All receptors come from a woman between 25 and 40 years old with Graves' hyperthyroidism.

The chain couples TRBV6-2 or TRBV6-3 to TRBJ2-7; 9 nucleotides match TRBD2. The V gene's germline CDR1 is MNHEY and CDR2 SVGEGT. J lost 2 bases, V lost 2 bases, and 4 bases had no gene match. This CDR3 is built from 15 residues. The CDR3 sequence: CASSYGSGGAYEQYF. For the CDR3, the DNA is TGTGCCAGCAGTTACGGTAGCGGGGGAGCCTACGAGCAGTACTTC.

This rearrangement joins TRBV20-1 to TRBJ2-1, with D unclear. The length of the CDR3 is 15 residues. Germline loops: CDR1 DFQATT, CDR2 SNEGSKA (reference sequence). Trimming took 5 bases from V and 7 from J, leaving 21 bases between them. The CDR3 coding sequence is TGCAGTGCTGGCCGACCCGGCCGACAAAGGAATGAGCAGTTCTTC. Its translation: CSAGRPGRQRNEQFF.

The table lists this clonotype with many counts. This rearrangement joins TRBV7-6 to TRBJ1-1, with no clear D. The CDR3 sequence is 15 residues long. Germline V gene sequence: CDR1 SGHVS, CDR2 FNYEAQ. V shed 1 base and J shed 0 bases, with 9 bases lying between them. CDR3 sequence (DNA): TGTGCCAGCAGCTTAGTGGCCAAGATGAACACTGAAGCTTTCTTT. This encodes CASSLVAKMNTEAFF.

This clonotype has ten or more counts. The chain carries TRBV30 and TRBJ2-7, with unresolved D. CDR1 and CDR2 from the germline V gene are GTSNPN and SVGIG (reference sequence). V was trimmed by 5 bases and J by 0 bases, leaving 14 bases between them. This CDR3 spans 14 amino acids. Here the CDR3 DNA reads TGTGCCTGGCCCTGTGACCTGAGCTCCTACGAGCAGTACTTC. Translation gives CAWPCDLSSYEQYF.

This chain connects TRBV27 to TRBJ2-7; D gene unclear. The CDR3 spans 13 residues. Germline CDR1 reads MNHEY; CDR2 reads SMNVEV (reference sequence). V was shortened by 5 bases and J by 3 bases, with 11 bases between the two germline ends. As DNA, the CDR3 is TGTGCCAGCAGTATCAATCGACACTACGAGCAGTACTTC. Its protein product is CASSINRHYEQYF.

This clonotype occurred once. The chain is built from TRBV19 and TRBJ2-7, with 7 bases that match TRBD2. CDR3 length equals 15 residues. Unmatched junction bases numbered 6, after V lost 1 base and J lost 3 bases. Germline values: CDR1 LNHDA, CDR2 SQIVND (reference sequence). CDR3 sequence: CASSIAGRGSYEQYF. In DNA form, the CDR3 reads TGTGCCAGTAGTATAGCCGGCCGCGGGAGCTACGAGCAGTACTTC.

This clonotype was counted ten times or more. The chain joins TRBV12-3 or TRBV12-4 to TRBJ2-1, with TRBD2 matching over 11 bases. Trimming at V came to 2 bases and at J to 10 bases, leaving 7 bases not matched to a gene. The CDR3 has 15 residues. CDR3 loop: CASSLTGLAGEEQFF. The CDR3 region has the DNA TGTGCCAGCAGTTTAACAGGACTAGCGGGTGAAGAGCAGTTCTTC.

The rearrangement joins TRBV28 to TRBJ2-7; TRBD1 aligns across 7 bases. V shed 11 bases, J shed 6 bases, and the junction held 13 bases outside the gene matches. Germline CDR1 MDHEN, CDR2 SYDVKM. The CDR3 contains 13 residues. The CDR3 nucleotides read TGTGCCTATCCGGACAGGCAGCCTTCCGAGCAGTACTTC. Residues: CAYPDRQPSEQYF.

This chain links TRBV30 with TRBJ1-2, with 8 bases fitting TRBD1. The trim removed 3 bases at V and 2 bases at J, leaving 5 bases unmatched. The germline V gene has CDR1 GTSNPN and CDR2 SVGIG (reference sequence). This CDR3 has 14 residues. The DNA for the CDR3 is TGTGCCTGGAGCGGACAGGGATTCAACTATGGCTACACCTTC. Its protein is CAWSGQGFNYGYTF.

This clonotype was detected many times. The V and J genes are TRBV28 and TRBJ1-2; D ambiguous. The germline V gene encodes CDR1 MDHEN and CDR2 SYDVKM. The CDR3 sequence is 13 residues long. V gave up 8 bases and J gave up 2 bases, with 12 bases separating them. This chain's CDR3 is CASAAWGNYGYTF. CDR3 coding DNA: TGTGCCAGCGCGGCTTGGGGAAACTATGGCTACACCTTC.

This chain connects TRBV6-2 or TRBV6-3 to TRBJ2-3; the match to TRBD2 covers 11 bases. This CDR3 spans 16 amino acids. Germline CDR1 reads MNHEY; CDR2 reads SVGEGT. J lost 2 bases, V lost 5 bases, and 6 bases had no gene match. The CDR3: CASSGTSGVFTDTQYF. The CDR3 DNA sequence: TGTGCCAGCAGTGGGACTAGCGGAGTTTTCACAGATACGCAGTATTTT.

Many counts were recorded for this clonotype. The chain recombines TRBV5-6 with TRBJ1-1; D is possibly TRBD1 (6 bases). Germline-derived CDR1 and CDR2 are SGHDT and YYEEEE. The V and J ends lost 5 bases and 8 bases respectively, with 10 bases between them. This CDR3 has 11 residues. The chain's CDR3 is CASSYGQEAFF. The CDR3 DNA sequence: TGTGCCAGCAGTTACGGACAGGAAGCTTTCTTT.

The chain combines TRBV20-1 with TRBJ2-2; 8 nucleotides agree with TRBD1. Germline assignment: CDR1 DFQATT and CDR2 SNEGSKA (reference sequence). The CDR3 runs 14 residues. V lost 6 bases, J lost 1 base, and 4 bases stayed unmatched. CDR3 region: CSARTGMNTGELFF. Here the CDR3 DNA reads TGCAGTGCCAGGACAGGGATGAACACCGGGGAGCTGTTTTTT.

This clonotype was detected many times. This CDR3 reads CASSPGGSPLHF. As DNA, the CDR3 is TGTGCCAGCAGCCCCGGGGGGTCACCCCTCCACTTT. The chain uses TRBV12-3 or TRBV12-4 and TRBJ1-6; a possible D gene is TRBD1 (5 bases). V lost 6 bases, J lost 10 bases, and 10 bases lay in between. This CDR3 spans 12 amino acids.

Ten or more counts support this clonotype. This chain links TRBV27 with TRBJ2-3, with 7 bases lining up with TRBD1. The CDR3 loop spans 16 amino acids. V was pared by 3 bases and J by 0 bases, with 6 bases of the junction left unmatched. CDR1 and CDR2 (germline): MNHEY, SMNVEV (reference sequence). The CDR3 region is CASSFGTDYSTDTQYF. The CDR3, as DNA: TGTGCCAGCAGTTTTGGGACAGATTATAGCACAGATACGCAGTATTTT.

There are many counts of this clonotype. V is TRBV11-3 and J is TRBJ2-3; 8 bases fit TRBD2. After removal of 8 bases from V and 1 base from J, the junction contained 8 bases not matched to a gene. The CDR3 is 15 residues long. Per germline, CDR1 SGHNT and CDR2 YENEEA. The CDR3 region has the DNA TGTGCCAGCTCACACCGAGCGGGGGGCACAGATACGCAGTATTTT. It is translated as CASSHRAGGTDTQYF.

The genes are TRBV3-1 and TRBJ2-7; either TRBD1 or TRBD2 may fit D (5 bases each). Germline loops: CDR1 LGHDT, CDR2 YNNKEL (reference sequence). CDR3 length: 13 amino acids. Trimming removed 7 bases from V and 5 bases from J, with 15 bases in between. The CDR3 spells CASKVGAGNEQYF. The DNA of the CDR3 is TGTGCCAGCAAAGTCGGGGCAGGGAACGAGCAGTACTTC.

This clonotype came up a few times. The chain joins TRBV28 to TRBJ2-2; D may be TRBD2 (7 bases). CDR3 length: 15 residues. CDR1 and CDR2 (germline): MDHEN, SYDVKM. V was clipped by 2 bases and J by 3 bases, with 10 bases between them. The CDR3 nucleotides are TGTGCCAGCAGTTTAAGCGGGACATACACCGGGGAGCTGTTTTTT. Its protein product is CASSLSGTYTGELFF.

In its sample, this clonotype was seen once. A clone one base away is much larger, so this may be a read error. The chain uses TRBV5-1 and TRBJ1-1; TRBD1 might be the D (6 bases). CDR3 length equals 12 residues. CDR1 and CDR2 from the germline V gene are SGHRS and YFSETQ. Trimming took 4 bases from V and 11 from J, leaving 15 bases between them. The CDR3 DNA reads TGCGCCAGCAGCCGGGCGGGGGGCAAGGCTTTCTTT. Translated, it gives CASSRAGGKAFF.

This clonotype was seen at least ten times. The V gene is TRBV7-8, the J gene TRBJ2-7; D not certain. The CDR3 is 15 residues long. Germline loops: CDR1 SGHVS, CDR2 FQNEAQ. Trimming removed 3 bases from V and 4 bases from J, with 16 bases in between. In nucleotides, the CDR3 is TGTGCCAGCAGCTTGCTACGATGGCCTTTTTACGAGCAGTACTTC. Its protein product is CASSLLRWPFYEQYF.

The chain joins TRBV29-1 to TRBJ1-4, with D perhaps TRBD1 (5 bases). The CDR3 extends over 13 amino acids. Between the trimmed V and J ends, which lost 4 bases and 6 bases, there was a span of 12 bases. Germline V lookup: CDR1 SQVTM, CDR2 ANQGSEA. The CDR3 is CSVGQGAHEKLFF. The CDR3, as DNA: TGCAGCGTTGGTCAAGGGGCGCATGAAAAACTGTTTTTT.

The J gene is TRBJ2-3, the V gene TRBV20-1; 11 bases fit TRBD2. V lost 4 bases to trimming and J lost 3 bases; unmatched junction nucleotides: 18. CDR1 is DFQATT, CDR2 SNEGSKA, per germline (reference sequence). CDR3 size: 19 residues. CDR3 sequence (DNA): TGCAGTGCTATGCTGGGTAGCGGGAGGGCCATAAGGTTTACAGATACGCAGTATTTT. Translated: CSAMLGSGRAIRFTDTQYF.

The chain combines TRBV29-1 with TRBJ2-5, with unresolved D. Deletions cut 3 bases from V and 2 bases from J, with 7 bases between. The CDR3 is 12 amino acids. Germline V lookup: CDR1 SQVTM, CDR2 ANQGSEA. CDR3 amino acids: CSVDYGQETQYF. The CDR3 bases are TGCAGCGTTGATTACGGGCAAGAGACCCAGTACTTC.

This clonotype was seen at least ten times. This chain joins TRBV11-2 and TRBJ2-3; D possibly uses TRBD1 or TRBD2 (5 bases each). The CDR3 has 14 amino acids. The V gene lost 8 bases and the J gene lost 3 bases, with 15 bases spanning the gap. Looked up from germline, CDR1 is SGHAT and CDR2 is FQNNGV. The CDR3 sequence: CASQTAALTDTQYF. CDR3 in DNA: TGTGCCAGCCAGACAGCGGCGCTTACAGATACGCAGTATTTT.